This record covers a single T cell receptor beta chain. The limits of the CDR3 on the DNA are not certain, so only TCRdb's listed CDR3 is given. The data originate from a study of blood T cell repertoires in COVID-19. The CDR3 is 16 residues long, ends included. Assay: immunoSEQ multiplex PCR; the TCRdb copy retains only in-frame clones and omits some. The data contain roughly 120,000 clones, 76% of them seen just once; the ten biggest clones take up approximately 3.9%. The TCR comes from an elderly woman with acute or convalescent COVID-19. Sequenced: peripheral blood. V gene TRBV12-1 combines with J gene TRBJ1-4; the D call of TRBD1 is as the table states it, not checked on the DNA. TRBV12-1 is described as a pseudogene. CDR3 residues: CASSFAVGAMGEKLFF.